This T cell receptor beta chain comes out of a study of T cells expressing NK-cell markers. Study at large: Seven HCMV-seropositive donors and one seronegative donor made up the eight sequenced donors. Study findings and constraints: Topping the CD3+CD56-NKG2C+ fraction as well were these clonotypes, in a few donors. Each of six donors carried dominant NKG2C+ clonotypes accounting for roughly 1.0-7.0% of CD8+ T cells.

The length of the CDR3 is 13 residues. Germline CDR1 and CDR2: KGHDR and SFDVKD. Synthesis of TCR beta cDNA relied on 5'RACE template switching carrying UMIs. TCRdb reanalyzed the 5' RACE reads, giving one entry per CDR3 protein sequence and no DNA. Recorded for this sample: 350,000 to 500,000 distinct CDR3 sequences. In the case of this clonotype: No antigen is known for it.

The sequence was obtained from a woman between 18 and 70 years old in good health. What was sequenced was blood T cells: a sorted CD56 or NKG2C T cell subset, CD4+ or CD8+ T cells, or bulk PBMC T cells (not recorded which). The chain joins TRBV24-1 to TRBJ2-2; TCRdb selects TRBD1, and the lack of DNA leaves this call unchecked. The CDR3 loop reads CATTTVNTGELFF.